Here is one TCR beta chain with its context. The antigen remains undetermined. Germline V gene lookup returns CDR1 MNHEY and CDR2 SVGEGT. CDR3 length: 15 residues. Trimming at V came to 4 bases and at J to 12 bases, leaving 10 bases not matched to a gene. As to treatment: roughly 18 received Ad26.COV2.S at low or high dose, single or two shots; about 5 received placebo; per-sample allocation not given. Sampling took place 63 days after the first vaccine or placebo injection. Within Boston, the person who donated was an adult of 18-55 years. The data were produced by immunoSEQ multiplex PCR, yet TCRdb's version contains in-frame clones alone and is incomplete. The table records 500,000 or so clones, about 83% of them present only once. The entry originates in a study of Ad26.COV2.S vaccination and SARS-CoV-2 variants. About the research overall: Among those in the COV1001 Ad26.COV2.S trial arm was the donor. Points from the study as a whole: In vaccinated individuals, spike-specific CD8+ and CD4+ T cell responses reportedly displayed substantial breadth. TCR breadth and depth estimates may have understated total T cell responses.

The V and J genes are TRBV6-2 or TRBV6-3 and TRBJ1-6; 9 bases fit TRBD1. This specimen was peripheral blood, taken in a trial of Ad26.COV2.S vaccine versus placebo. This TCR came from a person between 18 and 60 years old who received the Ad26.COV2.S COVID-19 vaccine or a placebo. The CDR3 region has the DNA TGTGCCAGCAGTTCCGTTGGACAGGGGCGCGGACCCCTCCACTTT. As protein: CASSSVGQGRGPLHF.